This T cell receptor beta chain was recorded in a study of blood T cell repertoires in COVID-19. About the study: Material from acute and convalescent COVID-19 was sourced from the United States, Italy and Spain.

Germline-derived CDR1 and CDR2 are SGHVS and FQNEAQ. Between the trimmed V and J ends, which lost 1 base and 1 base, there was a span of 13 bases. This CDR3 spans 17 amino acids. In the authors' methods: Nucleated cell counts were estimated from reference gene primer amplification. Data came from immunoSEQ multiplex PCR; TCRdb stores just in-frame clones and leaves some out. The DNA gave D and trimming, while V, J and clone size come from that table. The profile shows approximately 150,000 clones, 80% to 90% of them singletons. The sequence came from a man between 65 and 85 years old with acute or convalescent COVID-19. The rearrangement links TRBV7-8 to TRBJ2-2; D is perhaps TRBD2 (5 bases). Sequencing was performed on peripheral blood. CDR3 coding DNA: TGTGCCAGCAGCTTAGTCAATACCGGGATGAACACCGGGGAGCTGTTTTTT. Its protein product is CASSLVNTGMNTGELFF.